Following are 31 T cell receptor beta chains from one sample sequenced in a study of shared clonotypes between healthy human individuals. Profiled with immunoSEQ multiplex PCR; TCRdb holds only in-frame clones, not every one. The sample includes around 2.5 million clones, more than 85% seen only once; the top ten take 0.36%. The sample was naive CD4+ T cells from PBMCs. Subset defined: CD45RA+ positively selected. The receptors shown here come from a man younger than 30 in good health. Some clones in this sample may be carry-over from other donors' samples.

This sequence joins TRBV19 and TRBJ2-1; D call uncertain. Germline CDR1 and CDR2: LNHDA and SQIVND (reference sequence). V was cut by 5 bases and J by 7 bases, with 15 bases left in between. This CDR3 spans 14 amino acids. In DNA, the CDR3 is TGTGCCAGTAGTCGCCGGTTGGTCATGAATGAGCAGTTCTTC. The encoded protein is CASSRRLVMNEQFF. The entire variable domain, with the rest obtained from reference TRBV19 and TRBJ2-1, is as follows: DGGITQSPKYLFRKEGQNVTLSCEQNLNHDAMYWYRQDPGQGLRLIYYSQIVNDFQKGDIAEGYSVSREKKESFPLTVTSAQKNPTAFYLCASSRRLVMNEQFFGPGTRLTVL.

The CDR3 here is CASSGGLRNEQFF. CDR3 coding DNA: TGTGCCAGCAGCGGAGGACTGCGAAATGAGCAGTTCTTC. The chain uses TRBV7-2 and TRBJ2-1, with D tentatively TRBD2 (5 bases). Trimming left V 5 bases short and J 7 bases short, with 12 bases between. Germline assignment: CDR1 SGHTA and CDR2 FQGNSA. The CDR3 loop spans 13 amino acids.

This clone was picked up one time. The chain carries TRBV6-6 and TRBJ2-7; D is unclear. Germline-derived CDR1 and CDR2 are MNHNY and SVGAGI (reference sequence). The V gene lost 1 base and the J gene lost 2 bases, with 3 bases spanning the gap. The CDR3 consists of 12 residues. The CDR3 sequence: CASSYLPYEQYF. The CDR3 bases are TGTGCCAGCAGTTACTTACCCTACGAGCAGTACTTC.

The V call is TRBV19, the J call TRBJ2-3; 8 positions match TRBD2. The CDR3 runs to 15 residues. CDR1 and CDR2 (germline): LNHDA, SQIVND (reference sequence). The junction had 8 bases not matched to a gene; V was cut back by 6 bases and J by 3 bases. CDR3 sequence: CASRLSGSGTDTQYF. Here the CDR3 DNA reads TGTGCCAGTAGACTAAGCGGGAGTGGGACAGATACGCAGTATTTT.

The CDR3 DNA reads TGTGCCAGCAGTTCCCAAGGACAGCCGAGATCCTACGAGCAGTACTTC. This encodes CASSSQGQPRSYEQYF. J is TRBJ2-7 and V is TRBV28; TRBD1 might be the D (6 bases). The CDR3 sequence is 16 residues long. V lost 4 bases, J lost 1 base, and 17 bases lay in between. Germline V gives CDR1 MDHEN, CDR2 SYDVKM. Full variable domain (outside the CDR3, taken from reference TRBV28 and TRBJ2-7): DVKVTQSSRYLVKRTGEKVFLECVQDMDHENMFWYRQDPGLGLRLIYFSYDVKMKEKGDIPEGYSVSREKKERFSLILESASTNQTSMYLCASSSQGQPRSYEQYFGPGTRLTVT.

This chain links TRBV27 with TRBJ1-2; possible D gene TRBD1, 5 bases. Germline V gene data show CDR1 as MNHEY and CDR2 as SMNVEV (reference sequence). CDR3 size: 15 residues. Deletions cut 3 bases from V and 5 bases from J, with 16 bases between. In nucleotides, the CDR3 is TGTGCCAGCAGTTTGAGGACAAATGGGGGGTATGGCTACACCTTC. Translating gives CASSLRTNGGYGYTF.

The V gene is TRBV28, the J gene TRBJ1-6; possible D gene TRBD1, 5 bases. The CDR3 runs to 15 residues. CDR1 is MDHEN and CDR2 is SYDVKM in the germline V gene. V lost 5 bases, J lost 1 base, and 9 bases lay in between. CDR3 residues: CASSPTVSYNSPLHF. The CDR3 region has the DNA TGTGCCAGCAGTCCGACAGTGTCCTATAATTCACCCCTCCACTTT.

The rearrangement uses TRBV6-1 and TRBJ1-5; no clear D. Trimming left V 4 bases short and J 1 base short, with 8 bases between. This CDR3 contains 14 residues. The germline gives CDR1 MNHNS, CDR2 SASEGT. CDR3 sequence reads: CASSVSGSNQPQHF. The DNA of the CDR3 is TGTGCCAGCAGTGTCTCGGGGAGCAATCAGCCCCAGCATTTT.

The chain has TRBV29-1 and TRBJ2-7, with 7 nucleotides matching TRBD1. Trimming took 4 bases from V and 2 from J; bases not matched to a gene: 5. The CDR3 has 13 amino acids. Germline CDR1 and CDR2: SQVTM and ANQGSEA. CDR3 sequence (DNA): TGCAGCGTTGCTGGACAGGAAACCTACGAGCAGTACTTC. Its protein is CSVAGQETYEQYF.

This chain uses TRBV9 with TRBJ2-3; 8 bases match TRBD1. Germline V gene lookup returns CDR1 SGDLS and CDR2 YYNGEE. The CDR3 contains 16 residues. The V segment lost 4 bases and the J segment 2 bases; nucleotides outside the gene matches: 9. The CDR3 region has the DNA TGTGCCAGCAGCCCCGAGGGGGACAGGTACACAGATACGCAGTATTTT. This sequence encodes CASSPEGDRYTDTQYF. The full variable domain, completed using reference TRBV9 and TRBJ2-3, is DSGVTQTPKHLITATGQRVTLRCSPRSGDLSVYWYQQSLDQGLQFLIQYYNGEERAKGNILERFSAQQFPDLHSELNLSSLELGDSALYFCASSPEGDRYTDTQYFGPGTRLTVL.

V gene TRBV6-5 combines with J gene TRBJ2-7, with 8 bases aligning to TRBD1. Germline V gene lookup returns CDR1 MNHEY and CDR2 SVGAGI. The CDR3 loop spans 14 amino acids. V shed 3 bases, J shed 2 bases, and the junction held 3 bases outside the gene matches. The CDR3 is CASSYRGQAYEQYF. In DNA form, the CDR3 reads TGTGCCAGCAGTTATAGGGGACAGGCCTACGAGCAGTACTTC.

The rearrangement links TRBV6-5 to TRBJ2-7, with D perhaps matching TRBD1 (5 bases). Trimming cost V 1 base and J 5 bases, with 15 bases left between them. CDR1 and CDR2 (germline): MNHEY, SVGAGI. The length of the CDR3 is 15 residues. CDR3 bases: TGTGCCAGCAGTTACTTCACAGGCGGCAAAAACGAGCAGTACTTC. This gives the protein CASSYFTGGKNEQYF.

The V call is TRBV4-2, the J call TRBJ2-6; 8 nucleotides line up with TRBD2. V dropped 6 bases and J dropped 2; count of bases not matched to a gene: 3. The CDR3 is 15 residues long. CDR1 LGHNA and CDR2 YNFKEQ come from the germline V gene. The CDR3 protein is CASSRGGTGANVLTF. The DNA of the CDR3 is TGTGCCAGCAGTCGGGGGGGGACTGGGGCCAACGTCCTGACTTTC.

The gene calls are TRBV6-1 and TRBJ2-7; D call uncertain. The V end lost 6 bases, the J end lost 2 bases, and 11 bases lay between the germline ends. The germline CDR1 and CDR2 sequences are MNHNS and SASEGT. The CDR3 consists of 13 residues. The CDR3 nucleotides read TGTGCCAGCAGCCAGGACCGGCCCTACGAGCAGTACTTC. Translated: CASSQDRPYEQYF.

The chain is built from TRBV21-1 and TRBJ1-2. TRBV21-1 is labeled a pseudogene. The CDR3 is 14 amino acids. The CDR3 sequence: CASSITGTENGYTF. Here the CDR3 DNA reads TGTGCCAGCAGCATCACCGGGACGGAGAATGGCTACACCTTC.

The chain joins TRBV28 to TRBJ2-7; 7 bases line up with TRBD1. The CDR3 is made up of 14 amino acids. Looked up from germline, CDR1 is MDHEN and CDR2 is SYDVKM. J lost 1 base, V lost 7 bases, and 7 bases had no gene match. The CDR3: CASIRDRESYEQYF. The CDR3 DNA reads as TGTGCCAGCATCCGGGACAGAGAATCCTACGAGCAGTACTTC.

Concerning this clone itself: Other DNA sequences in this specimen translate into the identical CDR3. Here the CDR3 reads CASSLGGAKNIQYF. The CDR3 coding sequence is TGTGCCAGCAGTTTGGGCGGAGCCAAAAACATTCAGTACTTC. This chain uses TRBV28 with TRBJ2-4, with unresolved D. CDR1 MDHEN and CDR2 SYDVKM come from the germline V gene. Trimming left V 3 bases short and J 0 bases short, with 6 bases between. The CDR3 spans 14 residues.

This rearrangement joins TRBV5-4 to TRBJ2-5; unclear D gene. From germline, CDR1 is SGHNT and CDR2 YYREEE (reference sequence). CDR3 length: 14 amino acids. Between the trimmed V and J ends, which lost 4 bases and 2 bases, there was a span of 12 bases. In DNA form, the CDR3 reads TGTGCCAGCAGCGGAAGCCCCGGACAAGAGACCCAGTACTTC. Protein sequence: CASSGSPGQETQYF.

CDR3 sequence reads: CASSSPASAGSSYEQYF. As DNA, the CDR3 is TGTGCCAGCAGCTCACCTGCATCAGCGGGGAGCTCCTACGAGCAGTACTTC. The chain combines TRBV5-8 with TRBJ2-7, with TRBD2 matching over 7 bases. The CDR3 contains 17 residues. The V segment lost 3 bases and the J segment 0 bases; nucleotides outside the gene matches: 12. Per the germline V gene, CDR1 is SGHTS and CDR2 is YDEGEE.

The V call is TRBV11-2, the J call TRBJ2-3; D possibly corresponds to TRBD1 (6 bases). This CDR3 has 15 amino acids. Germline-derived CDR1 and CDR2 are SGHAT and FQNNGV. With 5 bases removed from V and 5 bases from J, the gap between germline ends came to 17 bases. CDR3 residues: CASSPLGATRDTQYF. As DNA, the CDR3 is TGTGCCAGCAGCCCACTGGGGGCCACACGAGATACGCAGTATTTT. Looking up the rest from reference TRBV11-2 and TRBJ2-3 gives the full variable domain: EAGVAQSPRYKIIEKRQSVAFWCNPISGHATLYWYQQILGQGPKLLIQFQNNGVVDDSQLPKDRFSAERLKGVDSTLKIQPAKLEDSAVYLCASSPLGATRDTQYFGPGTRLTVL.

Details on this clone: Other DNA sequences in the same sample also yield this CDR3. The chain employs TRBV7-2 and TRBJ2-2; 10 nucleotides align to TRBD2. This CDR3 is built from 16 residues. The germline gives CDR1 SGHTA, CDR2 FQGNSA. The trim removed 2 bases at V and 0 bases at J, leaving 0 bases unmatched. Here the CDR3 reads CASSLLAGANTGELFF. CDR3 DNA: TGTGCCAGCAGCTTACTAGCGGGGGCGAACACCGGGGAGCTGTTTTTT.

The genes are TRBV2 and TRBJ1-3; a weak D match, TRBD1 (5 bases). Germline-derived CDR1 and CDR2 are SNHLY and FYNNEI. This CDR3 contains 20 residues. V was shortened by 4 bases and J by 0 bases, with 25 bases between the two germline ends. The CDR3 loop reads CASSVGSRGPLGGSGNTIYF. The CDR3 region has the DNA TGTGCCAGCAGTGTCGGGTCTCGGGGCCCTCTCGGGGGCTCTGGAAACACCATATATTTT.

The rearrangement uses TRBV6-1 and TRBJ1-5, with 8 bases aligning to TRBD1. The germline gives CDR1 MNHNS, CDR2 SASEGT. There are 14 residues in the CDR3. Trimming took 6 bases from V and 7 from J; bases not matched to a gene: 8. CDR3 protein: CASRDQGARQPQHF. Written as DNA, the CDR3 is TGTGCCAGCAGGGATCAGGGGGCGAGGCAGCCCCAGCATTTT.

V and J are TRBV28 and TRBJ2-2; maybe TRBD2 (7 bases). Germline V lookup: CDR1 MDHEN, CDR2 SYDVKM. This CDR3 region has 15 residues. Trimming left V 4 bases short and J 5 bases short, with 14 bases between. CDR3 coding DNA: TGTGCCAGCAGTTCTCCGAGGGGGGGTACCGGGGAGCTGTTTTTT. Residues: CASSSPRGGTGELFF.

The CDR3 here is CASSLWEGANTEAFF. The CDR3 coding sequence is TGTGCCAGCAGCTTATGGGAGGGGGCGAACACTGAAGCTTTCTTT. The chain links TRBV7-8 to TRBJ1-1; 7 bases line up with TRBD1. V shed 2 bases, J shed 1 base, and the junction held 4 bases outside the gene matches. Germline CDR1 SGHVS, CDR2 FQNEAQ. The CDR3 is made up of 15 amino acids.

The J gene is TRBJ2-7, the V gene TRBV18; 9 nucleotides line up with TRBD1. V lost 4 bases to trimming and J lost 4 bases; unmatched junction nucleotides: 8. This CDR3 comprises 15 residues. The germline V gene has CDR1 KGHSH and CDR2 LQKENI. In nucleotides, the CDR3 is TGTGCCAGCTCACGTTCCGGACAGGGGTTTTACGAGCAGTACTTC. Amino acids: CASSRSGQGFYEQYF. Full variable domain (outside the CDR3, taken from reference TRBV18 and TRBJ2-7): NAGVMQNPRHLVRRRGQEARLRCSPMKGHSHVYWYRQLPEEGLKFMVYLQKENIIDESGMPKERFSAEFPKEGPSILRIQQVVRGDSAAYFCASSRSGQGFYEQYFGPGTRLTVT.

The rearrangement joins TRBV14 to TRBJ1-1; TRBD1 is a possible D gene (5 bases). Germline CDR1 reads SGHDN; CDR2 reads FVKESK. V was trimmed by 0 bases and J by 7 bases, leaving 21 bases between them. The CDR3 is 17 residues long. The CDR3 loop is CASSQDWASVGAGEAFF. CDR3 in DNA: TGTGCCAGCAGCCAAGATTGGGCGTCGGTAGGGGCGGGTGAAGCTTTCTTT. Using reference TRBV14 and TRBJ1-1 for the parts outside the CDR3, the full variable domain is EAGVTQFPSHSVIEKGQTVTLRCDPISGHDNLYWYRRVMGKEIKFLLHFVKESKQDESGMPNNRFLAERTGGTYSTLKVQPAELEDSGVYFCASSQDWASVGAGEAFFGQGTRLTVV.

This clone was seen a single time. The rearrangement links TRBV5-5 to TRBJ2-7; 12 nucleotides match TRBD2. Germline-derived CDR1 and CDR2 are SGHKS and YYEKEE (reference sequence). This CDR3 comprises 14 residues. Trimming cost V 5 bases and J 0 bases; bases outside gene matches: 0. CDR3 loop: CASRTSGSSYEQYF. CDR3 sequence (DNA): TGTGCCAGCAGGACTAGCGGGAGCTCCTACGAGCAGTACTTC.

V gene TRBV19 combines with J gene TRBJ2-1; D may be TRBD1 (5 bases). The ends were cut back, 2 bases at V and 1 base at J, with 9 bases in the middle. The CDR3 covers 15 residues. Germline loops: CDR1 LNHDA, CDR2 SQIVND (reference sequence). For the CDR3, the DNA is TGTGCCAGTAGTATAATAACAGGTTCCTACAATGAGCAGTTCTTC. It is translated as CASSIITGSYNEQFF.

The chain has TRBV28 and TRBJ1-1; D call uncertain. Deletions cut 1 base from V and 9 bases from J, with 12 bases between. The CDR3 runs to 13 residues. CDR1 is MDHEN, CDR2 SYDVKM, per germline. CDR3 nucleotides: TGTGCCAGCAGTTTATTAGACCAGTCGAAAGCTTTCTTT. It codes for CASSLLDQSKAFF.

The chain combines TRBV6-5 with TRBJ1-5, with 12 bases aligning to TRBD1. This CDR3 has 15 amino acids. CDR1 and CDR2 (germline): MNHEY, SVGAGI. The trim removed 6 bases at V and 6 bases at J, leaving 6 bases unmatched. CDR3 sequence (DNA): TGTGCCAGCAGCCTGGGACAGGGGGCTACTCAGCCCCAGCATTTT. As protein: CASSLGQGATQPQHF.